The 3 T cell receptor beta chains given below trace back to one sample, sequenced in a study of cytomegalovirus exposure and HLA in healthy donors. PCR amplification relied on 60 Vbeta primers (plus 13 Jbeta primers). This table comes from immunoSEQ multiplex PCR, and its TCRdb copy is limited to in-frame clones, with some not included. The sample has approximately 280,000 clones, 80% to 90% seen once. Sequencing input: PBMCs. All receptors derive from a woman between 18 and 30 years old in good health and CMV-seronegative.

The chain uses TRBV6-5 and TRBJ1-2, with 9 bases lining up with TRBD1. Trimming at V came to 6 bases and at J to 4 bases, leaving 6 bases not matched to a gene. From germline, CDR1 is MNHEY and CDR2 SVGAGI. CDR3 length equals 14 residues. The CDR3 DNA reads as TGTGCCAGCAGCTATGACAGGGGGATCTATGGCTACACCTTC. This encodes CASSYDRGIYGYTF.

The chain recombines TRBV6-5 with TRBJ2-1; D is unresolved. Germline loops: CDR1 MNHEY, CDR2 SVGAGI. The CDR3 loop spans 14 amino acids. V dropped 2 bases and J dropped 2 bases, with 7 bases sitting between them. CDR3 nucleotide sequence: TGTGCCAGCAGTTACGGGCCCACCTACAATGAGCAGTTCTTC. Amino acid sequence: CASSYGPTYNEQFF.

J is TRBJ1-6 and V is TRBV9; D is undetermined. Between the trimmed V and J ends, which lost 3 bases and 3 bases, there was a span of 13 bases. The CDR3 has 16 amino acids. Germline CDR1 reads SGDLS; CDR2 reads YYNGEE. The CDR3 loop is CASSGPGGNYNSPLHF. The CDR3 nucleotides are TGTGCCAGCAGCGGGCCAGGAGGCAACTATAATTCACCCCTCCACTTT.